A single sample gave rise to the 25 T cell receptor beta chains below, sequenced in a study of radiation and T cells in renal cell carcinoma. Sequenced by immunoSEQ multiplex PCR; TCRdb stores in-frame clones only, minus some. This table holds 120,000 or so clones, around 81% found once. Time point described: blood 2 weeks post-SBRT. Stated treatment: 15 Gy SBRT to primary tumor, nephrectomy 4 weeks later. Sequencing was performed on blood, taken from a patient whose treatment included radiotherapy and nephrectomy. The receptors here all came from a man between 45 and 60 years old with renal cell carcinoma.

The genes are TRBV6-5 and TRBJ1-4; maybe TRBD1 (5 bases). Germline assignment: CDR1 MNHEY and CDR2 SVGAGI. V was pared by 6 bases and J by 4 bases, with 15 bases between. The CDR3 runs 15 residues. CDR3 sequence (DNA): TGTGCCAGCAGCCCCCGAGGGGCCTATAATGAAAAACTGTTTTTT. Its protein is CASSPRGAYNEKLFF.

The rearrangement links TRBV11-2 to TRBJ2-2; D is unresolved. The CDR3 consists of 14 residues. From germline, CDR1 is SGHAT and CDR2 FQNNGV. Trimming pared 1 base from V and 6 bases from J, leaving 9 bases between. The CDR3 sequence: CASSLGWSSGELFF. CDR3 nucleotides: TGTGCCAGCAGCTTAGGATGGTCATCCGGGGAGCTGTTTTTT.

This chain joins TRBV7-9 and TRBJ2-5; D not resolved. Judging by the DNA end, TRBJ2-7 fits better; the J call may be wrong. Germline CDR1 SEHNR, CDR2 FQNEAQ (reference sequence). The CDR3 has 11 residues. CDR3 coding DNA: TGTGCCAGCACTGCTACCTACGAGCAGTACTTC. Translated: CASTATYEQYF.

CDR3 nucleotides: TGTGCCAGCAGCTTACTAACTTTATCGGGGAATGAAGCTTTCTTT. As protein: CASSLLTLSGNEAFF. This chain connects TRBV5-6 to TRBJ1-1; D call uncertain. Germline CDR1 reads SGHDT; CDR2 reads YYEEEE. Deletions cut 2 bases from V and 7 bases from J, with 18 bases between. The CDR3 has 15 residues.

V is TRBV27 and J is TRBJ1-1; D gene unclear. CDR3 length equals 12 residues. Looked up from germline, CDR1 is MNHEY and CDR2 is SMNVEV (reference sequence). V lost 5 bases and J lost 2, with 6 bases in between. CDR3 in DNA: TGTGCCAGCAGTGACGTTAACACTGAAGCTTTCTTT. Protein product: CASSDVNTEAFF.

The chain carries TRBV6-1 and TRBJ2-1; 8 bases are shared with TRBD2. CDR3 size: 14 residues. Germline V gene lookup returns CDR1 MNHNS and CDR2 SASEGT. V shed 6 bases and J 7 bases; nucleotides not matched to a gene: 8. The CDR3 region is CASRTGTSLNEQFF. The CDR3 DNA reads as TGTGCCAGCAGAACCGGGACTAGTTTGAATGAGCAGTTCTTC.

This clone has a handful of counts. The chain links TRBV7-2 to TRBJ2-2, with D possibly being TRBD2 (5 bases). Trimming took off 4 bases at V and 4 bases at J, with 7 bases between the two ends. CDR3 size: 13 residues. CDR1 and CDR2 (germline): SGHTA, FQGNSA. The CDR3 coding sequence is TGTGCCAGCAGCTACGGGATCACCGGGGAGCTGTTTTTT. It encodes CASSYGITGELFF. The variable domain in full, with the rest retrieved from reference TRBV7-2 and TRBJ2-2, is GAGVSQSPSNKVTEKGKDVELRCDPISGHTALYWYRQSLGQGLEFLIYFQGNSAPDKSGLPSDRFSAERTGGSVSTLTIQRTQQEDSAVYLCASSYGITGELFFGEGSRLTVL.

The V and J genes are TRBV2 and TRBJ2-7; no clear D gene. This CDR3 spans 14 amino acids. V was pared by 7 bases and J by 0 bases, with 13 bases between. Germline lookup yields CDR1 SNHLY and CDR2 FYNNEI. CDR3 coding DNA: TGTGCCAGCACCAGGACGGCATCCTCCTACGAGCAGTACTTC. It translates to CASTRTASSYEQYF.

This chain connects TRBV28 to TRBJ1-2; TRBD1 agrees at 7 bases. This CDR3 is built from 12 residues. J lost 12 bases, V lost 3 bases, and 7 bases had no gene match. Germline V gene data show CDR1 as MDHEN and CDR2 as SYDVKM. The CDR3 DNA follows: TGTGCCAGCAGTTTGGGGACAGCTCCTAACACCTTC. Translating it yields CASSLGTAPNTF.

The chain uses TRBV6-1 and TRBJ2-7; perhaps D is TRBD1 or TRBD2 (5 bases each). The CDR3 is 15 residues long. Trimming cost V 2 bases and J 2 bases, with 13 bases left between them. Germline V gene sequence: CDR1 MNHNS, CDR2 SASEGT. CDR3 nucleotide sequence: TGTGCCAGCAGTGAACGGCAGGGCGGGCCCTACGAGCAGTACTTC. Encoded protein: CASSERQGGPYEQYF.

The chain is built from TRBV2 and TRBJ2-3; D uncertain. V lost 7 bases and J 5 bases, leaving 13 bases between the germline ends. The CDR3 is made up of 13 amino acids. Looked up from germline, CDR1 is SNHLY and CDR2 is FYNNEI. CDR3 in DNA: TGTGCCAGCAACAGAGATCGGATAGATACGCAGTATTTT. Its translation: CASNRDRIDTQYF.

The V and J genes are TRBV11-3 and TRBJ1-1; D unclear. Between the trimmed V and J ends, which lost 3 bases and 5 bases, there was a span of 10 bases. The CDR3 is made up of 13 amino acids. Germline V lookup: CDR1 SGHNT, CDR2 YENEEA. The CDR3 DNA sequence: TGTGCCAGCAGCTTGGCCCGGGCGACTGAAGCTTTCTTT. It yields the protein CASSLARATEAFF.

The rearrangement uses TRBV6-5 and TRBJ2-7; TRBD1 aligns across 9 bases. The CDR3 is 13 residues long. J gave up 4 bases and V 5 bases, and 3 bases lay outside the gene matches. Germline V gene data show CDR1 as MNHEY and CDR2 as SVGAGI. The CDR3 loop is CASSRQGVYEQYF. The DNA for the CDR3 is TGTGCCAGCAGTAGACAGGGGGTATACGAGCAGTACTTC.

The chain is built from TRBV11-2 and TRBJ2-3; maybe TRBD2 (5 bases). Trimming pared 7 bases from V and 2 bases from J, leaving 13 bases between. CDR3 length equals 14 residues. Germline values: CDR1 SGHAT, CDR2 FQNNGV. For the CDR3, the DNA is TGTGCCAGCACTCGGGATATAATCACAGATACGCAGTATTTT. It is translated as CASTRDIITDTQYF.

V usage is TRBV29-1 and J usage is TRBJ2-5; 11 bases map to TRBD2. Trimming cost V 6 bases and J 1 base; bases outside gene matches: 4. This CDR3 region has 14 residues. In germline, CDR1 is SQVTM, CDR2 ANQGSEA. This chain's CDR3 is CSVGTSGRQETQYF. Written as DNA, the CDR3 is TGCAGCGTCGGGACTAGCGGACGCCAAGAGACCCAGTACTTC.

The V gene is TRBV2, the J gene TRBJ2-1; 8 nucleotides agree with TRBD2. The CDR3 consists of 14 residues. Germline V CDR1 and CDR2: SNHLY, FYNNEI. V trimming: 6 bases; J trimming: 5 bases; junction bases outside the gene matches: 6. In nucleotides, the CDR3 is TGTGCCAGCAGACTAGCGGCTACCCACAATGAGCAGTTCTTC. It specifies CASRLAATHNEQFF.

There are a few counts of this clone. The chain combines TRBV7-9 with TRBJ1-6, with TRBD1 matching over 9 bases. Germline values: CDR1 SEHNR, CDR2 FQNEAQ (reference sequence). V was pared by 5 bases and J by 11 bases, with 7 bases of the junction left unmatched. This CDR3 spans 14 amino acids. In nucleotides, the CDR3 is TGTGCCAGCAGCCGGACAGGGGATCACCCACCCCTCCACTTT. It encodes CASSRTGDHPPLHF.

The V and J genes are TRBV27 and TRBJ2-5; D unclear. This CDR3 is 14 amino acids long. Deletions cut 6 bases from V and 1 base from J, with 12 bases between. CDR1 MNHEY and CDR2 SMNVEV come from the germline V gene (reference sequence). The CDR3 coding sequence is TGTGCCAGCAGCTCCCACCAACTCCAAGAGACCCAGTACTTC. Translation gives CASSSHQLQETQYF.

This clone was detected only once. The rearrangement links TRBV5-1 to TRBJ2-2; D possibly corresponds to TRBD2 (6 bases). The CDR3 extends over 14 amino acids. Germline V CDR1 and CDR2: SGHRS, YFSETQ. V was trimmed by 0 bases and J by 4 bases, leaving 7 bases between them. Here the CDR3 reads CASSLGDSTGELFF. Written as DNA, the CDR3 is TGCGCCAGCAGCTTGGGGGACTCCACCGGGGAGCTGTTTTTT.

This clone has a handful of counts. This chain joins TRBV7-9 and TRBJ1-5; 9 nucleotides match TRBD1. This CDR3 region has 16 residues. V trimming: 5 bases; J trimming: 3 bases; junction bases outside the gene matches: 8. Germline V gene lookup returns CDR1 SEHNR and CDR2 FQNEAQ (reference sequence). The chain's CDR3 is CASSPGTGIVNQPQHF. The CDR3 DNA follows: TGTGCCAGCAGCCCAGGGACAGGGATCGTCAATCAGCCCCAGCATTTT.

The V gene is TRBV30, the J gene TRBJ2-1; D gene unclear. V was trimmed by 0 bases and J by 4 bases, leaving 10 bases between them. The CDR3 is 14 amino acids. From germline, CDR1 is GTSNPN and CDR2 SVGIG (reference sequence). CDR3 residues: CAWSVGAGYNEQFF. The CDR3 bases are TGTGCCTGGAGTGTCGGAGCAGGATACAATGAGCAGTTCTTC. Complete variable domain (other parts from reference TRBV30 and TRBJ2-1): SQTIHQWPATLVQPVGSPLSLECTVEGTSNPNLYWYRQAAGRGLQLLFYSVGIGQISSEVPQNLSASRPQDRQFILSSKKLLLSDSGFYLCAWSVGAGYNEQFFGPGTRLTVL.

This clone was recorded only once. The chain carries TRBV5-1 and TRBJ2-2; TRBD1 matches at 10 bases. Trimming cost V 4 bases and J 0 bases; bases outside gene matches: 3. Germline V gene sequence: CDR1 SGHRS, CDR2 YFSETQ. This CDR3 contains 16 residues. CDR3 loop: CASSGTGDPNTGELFF. CDR3 DNA: TGCGCCAGCAGCGGGACAGGGGATCCGAACACCGGGGAGCTGTTTTTT.

The chain combines TRBV9 with TRBJ2-5, with 11 bases identical to TRBD2. Looked up from germline, CDR1 is SGDLS and CDR2 is YYNGEE. After removal of 4 bases from V and 5 bases from J, the junction contained 7 bases not matched to a gene. CDR3 size: 15 residues. The DNA for the CDR3 is TGTGCCAGCAGCCCCCATAGCGGGAGGGATGAGACCCAGTACTTC. Translated: CASSPHSGRDETQYF.

Here the CDR3 reads CASSASGQGYTF. Here the CDR3 DNA reads TGTGCCAGCAGTGCATCAGGGCAAGGCTACACCTTC. The chain combines TRBV6-5 with TRBJ1-2; the D gene is possibly TRBD1 (5 bases). Trimming stripped 5 bases from V and 8 bases from J, with 12 bases between. The CDR3 is 12 residues long. The germline V gene has CDR1 MNHEY and CDR2 SVGAGI.

The chain couples TRBV7-2 to TRBJ2-1; TRBD2 aligns across 10 bases. CDR1 is SGHTA and CDR2 is FQGNSA in the germline V gene. V trimming: 3 bases; J trimming: 8 bases; junction bases outside the gene matches: 7. The CDR3 runs to 15 residues. The CDR3 is CASSFLAGVPYEQFF. The CDR3 DNA is TGTGCCAGCAGCTTTCTAGCGGGAGTTCCCTATGAGCAGTTCTTC.